The rows below give T cell receptor beta chains drawn from one sample of a study of cytotoxic CD8 clonotypes in ibrutinib-treated CLL. Clones were read by immunoSEQ multiplex PCR, and TCRdb kept only the in-frame ones, dropping some. Of 200,000 or so clones detected, more than 65% appear once; the ten largest clones hold about 6.4%. Source: PBMCs, taken after 12 months of ibrutinib treatment. The source is a human donor with chronic lymphocytic leukemia. Each CDR3 is given with its conserved first and last residue. A D gene is named only where the DNA matches it firmly. Only some rows state a clone size, as once, few, many or a class for expanded clones.

>once|NA|TRBV18|TRBJ1-1
CASSGARMNTEAFF
TGTGCCAGCTCGGGCGCCAGGATGAACACTGAAGCTTTCTTT
>NA|NA|TRBV9|TRBJ1-2
CASSGTGYTF
TGTGCCAGCAGCGGAACGGGCTACACCTTC
>NA|TRBD2|TRBV2|TRBJ2-7
CASRPSGARRSVQYF
TGTGCCAGCAGGCCTAGCGGGGCACGGAGGTCGGTGCAGTACTTC
>NA|TRBD2|TRBV7-2|TRBJ2-7
CASSLEPSGRGYEQYF
TGTGCCAGCAGCTTAGAGCCTAGCGGGAGGGGCTACGAGCAGTACTTC
>once|NA|TRBV7-3|TRBJ1-1
CASSLTESPNTEAFF
TGTGCCAGCAGCTTAACGGAAAGCCCGAACACTGAAGCTTTCTTT
>NA|NA|TRBV19|TRBJ2-1
CASSIWLLNEQFF
TGTGCCAGTAGTATTTGGCTTCTCAATGAGCAGTTCTTC
>once|NA|TRBV28|TRBJ1-2
CASSLNRNYGYTF
TGTGCCAGCAGTTTGAACAGAAACTATGGCTACACCTTC
>NA|TRBD1|TRBV29-1|TRBJ1-2
CSVWTGGVRGYTF
TGCAGCGTCTGGACAGGGGGCGTACGTGGCTACACCTTC
>few|TRBD1|TRBV28|TRBJ1-2
CASRPGTGFLTF
TGTGCCAGCAGACCCGGGACAGGGTTTCTCACCTTC
>NA|NA|TRBV7-2|TRBJ2-3
CASWSITDTQYF
TGTGCCAGCTGGTCTATCACAGATACGCAGTATTTT
>NA|TRBD1|TRBV9|TRBJ2-1
CASSASGTGAGDEQFF
TGTGCCAGCAGCGCCTCCGGGACAGGGGCCGGAGATGAGCAGTTCTTC
>once|TRBD2|TRBV14|TRBJ2-1
CASSTLAGRSSYNEQFF
TGTGCCAGCAGCACACTAGCGGGGAGAAGCTCCTACAATGAGCAGTTCTTC
>NA|NA|TRBV27|TRBJ2-6
CASRTVSFGTGANVLTF
TGTGCCAGCAGGACAGTATCCTTTGGGACTGGGGCCAACGTCCTGACTTTC
>NA|NA|TRBV19|TRBJ2-5
CASSGQTETQYF
TGTGCCAGTAGTGGACAGACAGAGACCCAGTACTTC
>NA|TRBD1|TRBV6-1|TRBJ2-7
CASSEYRGRGSYEQYF
TGTGCCAGCAGTGAATACAGGGGAAGGGGTTCCTACGAGCAGTACTTC
>few|NA|TRBV7-2|TRBJ1-2
CASSLRAAFYGYTF
TGTGCCAGCAGCTTAAGAGCAGCTTTTTATGGCTACACCTTC
>few|TRBD2|TRBV10-2|TRBJ2-3
CASSGSGGVADTQYF
TGCGCCAGCAGTGGTTCGGGGGGGGTTGCAGATACGCAGTATTTT
>NA|TRBD1|TRBV7-9|TRBJ1-4
CASSRGSGGFSGEKLFF
TGTGCCAGCAGCCGGGGATCAGGGGGCTTTAGTGGTGAAAAACTGTTTTTT
>once|TRBD2|TRBV5-1|TRBJ2-2
CASIAGTGELFF
TGCGCCAGCATAGCGGGCACCGGGGAGCTGTTTTTT
>many|NA|TRBV1|TRBJ2-2
CTSSQDQGAGELFF
TGCACCAGCAGCCAAGATCAGGGCGCCGGGGAGCTGTTTTTT
>NA|NA|TRBV2|TRBJ2-7
CASKNPPGEQYF
TGTGCCAGCAAGAACCCTCCGGGCGAGCAGTACTTC
>NA|TRBD1|TRBV9|TRBJ2-3
CASSVGTGRLDTQYF
TGTGCCAGCAGCGTAGGGACAGGGCGGTTGGATACGCAGTATTTT
>NA|NA|TRBV29-1|TRBJ2-1
CSALRGSSYNEQFF
TGCAGCGCCCTCCGGGGCAGCTCCTACAATGAGCAGTTCTTC
>NA|NA|TRBV11-3|TRBJ1-2
CASSIGEEGYTF
TGTGCCAGCAGCATAGGGGAGGAAGGCTACACCTTC
>NA|TRBD1|TRBV5-1|TRBJ2-7
CASSFTGQGAHEQYF
TGCGCCAGCAGCTTTACGGGACAGGGGGCGCACGAGCAGTACTTC